Detailed here is one T cell receptor (beta chain). In the original analysis: Estimation of nucleated cell counts was performed using reference gene primer amplification. Libraries were prepared by immunoSEQ multiplex PCR; TCRdb keeps only in-frame clonotypes and omits some of them. The V and J calls and clone size come from that table; D and trimming were worked out from the DNA. The sample has roughly 260,000 clones, 75% to 95% seen once. The entry originates in a study of blood T cell repertoires in COVID-19. The length of the CDR3 is 12 residues. V lost 6 bases and J 4 bases, leaving 10 bases between the germline ends. Looked up from germline, CDR1 is SNHLY and CDR2 is FYNNEI.

V is TRBV2 and J is TRBJ2-7; D remains ambiguous. The sequenced material came from peripheral blood. The receptor's source is a person between 18 and 30 years old with COVID-19, enrolled during active disease. The CDR3 sequence is CASRALLYEQYF. CDR3 bases: TGTGCCAGCAGGGCACTACTATACGAGCAGTACTTC.